The 27 T cell receptor beta chains below all came from one sample that was sequenced in a study of blood T cell repertoires in COVID-19. Repertoires were generated with immunoSEQ multiplex PCR, while TCRdb's copy carries only in-frame clones and drops some. The table lists under 200,000 clones, under 90% of them singletons. The sample was peripheral blood. The receptors derive from a woman in her 70s with COVID-19, enrolled during active disease.

The chain couples TRBV5-1 to TRBJ2-5; 9 nucleotides line up with TRBD2. From germline, CDR1 is SGHRS and CDR2 YFSETQ. The V gene end was trimmed by 4 bases and the J gene end by 5 bases; junction bases not matched to a gene: 12. This CDR3 has 16 amino acids. In DNA, the CDR3 is TGCGCCAGCAGCCCGCTCACCGGACTAGCGACGGAGACCCAGTACTTC. This encodes CASSPLTGLATETQYF.

The chain carries TRBV29-1 and TRBJ1-1, with no clear D. Germline assignment: CDR1 SQVTM and CDR2 ANQGSEA. The CDR3 is 12 amino acids. Trimming removed 1 base from V and 3 bases from J, with 6 bases in between. DNA for the CDR3: TGCAGCGTTGAAGCTGCGGACACTGAAGCTTTCTTT. Its translation: CSVEAADTEAFF.

The chain couples TRBV27 to TRBJ1-2; TRBD1 matches 9 bases. V was pared by 5 bases and J by 5 bases, with 15 bases of the junction left unmatched. CDR1 and CDR2 (germline): MNHEY, SMNVEV (reference sequence). The CDR3 runs 17 residues. This CDR3 reads CASSRRNTGGERYGYTF. The CDR3 region has the DNA TGTGCCAGCAGTCGCCGAAACACAGGGGGCGAGAGATATGGCTACACCTTC.

V and J are TRBV30 and TRBJ2-3; 7 bases align to TRBD1. CDR1 is GTSNPN and CDR2 is SVGIG in the germline V gene (reference sequence). V shed 0 bases, J shed 5 bases, and the junction held 8 bases outside the gene matches. CDR3 length: 15 residues. CDR3 in amino acids: CAWSVRTGYLDTQYF. Here the CDR3 DNA reads TGTGCCTGGAGTGTACGGACAGGTTATTTAGATACGCAGTATTTT.

The rearrangement joins TRBV5-4 to TRBJ1-2; no firm D call. V was trimmed by 2 bases and J by 7 bases, leaving 15 bases between them. This CDR3 is built from 14 residues. Looked up from germline, CDR1 is SGHNT and CDR2 is YYREEE (reference sequence). CDR3 nucleotides: TGTGCCAGCAGCTTTGATAGCTCAGTTGCTGGCTACACCTTC. Protein sequence: CASSFDSSVAGYTF.

CDR3 sequence (DNA): TGTGCCAGCAGAAATACAGGGGGCAGGTATGAAAAACTGTTTTTT. Protein: CASRNTGGRYEKLFF. The V gene is TRBV2, the J gene TRBJ1-4; TRBD1 aligns across 9 bases. CDR1 and CDR2 (germline): SNHLY, FYNNEI. The V segment lost 6 bases and the J segment 6 bases; nucleotides outside the gene matches: 8. The CDR3 spans 15 residues.

The chain combines TRBV28 with TRBJ1-2, with 7 nucleotides matching TRBD1. V lost 5 bases, J lost 7 bases, and 16 bases stayed unmatched. This CDR3 comprises 16 residues. The V gene's germline CDR1 is MDHEN and CDR2 SYDVKM. CDR3 nucleotide sequence: TGTGCCAGCAGTACCAACCGGGACAGCCGACTAAGTGGCTACACCTTC. Protein product: CASSTNRDSRLSGYTF.

V gene TRBV27 combines with J gene TRBJ1-1; D gene unclear. This CDR3 contains 15 residues. Trimming cost V 3 bases and J 1 base, with 12 bases left between them. The germline V gene encodes CDR1 MNHEY and CDR2 SMNVEV (reference sequence). The CDR3 loop reads CASSFSPRENTEAFF. In DNA form, the CDR3 reads TGTGCCAGCAGTTTCAGTCCCCGGGAGAACACTGAAGCTTTCTTT.

V is TRBV3-1 (or the pseudogene TRBV3-2) and J is TRBJ2-5, with D possibly matching TRBD2 (6 bases). The length of the CDR3 is 15 residues. V dropped 1 base and J dropped 5 bases, with 14 bases sitting between them. Germline V gives CDR1 LGHDT, CDR2 YNNKEL (reference sequence). The CDR3 here is CASSQVMGGRETQYF. CDR3 DNA sequence: TGTGCCAGCAGCCAAGTAATGGGGGGAAGGGAGACCCAGTACTTC.

This clone appeared once. The chain has TRBV18 and TRBJ1-5; 9 bases fit TRBD1. Per germline, CDR1 KGHSH and CDR2 LQKENI. V lost 0 bases to trimming and J lost 1 base; unmatched junction nucleotides: 7. The CDR3 covers 18 residues. CDR3 residues: CASSPPGTGTLSNQPQHF. CDR3 coding DNA: TGTGCCAGCTCACCACCTGGGACAGGGACTCTGAGCAATCAGCCCCAGCATTTT. Using reference TRBV18 and TRBJ1-5 for the parts outside the CDR3, the full variable domain is NAGVMQNPRHLVRRRGQEARLRCSPMKGHSHVYWYRQLPEEGLKFMVYLQKENIIDESGMPKERFSAEFPKEGPSILRIQQVVRGDSAAYFCASSPPGTGTLSNQPQHFGDGTRLSIL.

The chain recombines TRBV18 with TRBJ2-5, with no clear D. The length of the CDR3 is 12 residues. Germline V lookup: CDR1 KGHSH, CDR2 LQKENI. The V gene lost 6 bases and the J gene lost 0 bases, with 5 bases spanning the gap. This CDR3 is CASSHYQETQYF. CDR3 DNA sequence: TGTGCCAGCTCCCACTACCAAGAGACCCAGTACTTC.

The gene calls are TRBV28 and TRBJ1-4; 7 positions agree with TRBD1. V was pared by 5 bases and J by 0 bases, with 6 bases of the junction left unmatched. Germline V gene lookup returns CDR1 MDHEN and CDR2 SYDVKM. CDR3 length: 16 amino acids. In DNA, the CDR3 is TGTGCCAGCAGTCCACCTGGACAGGCAACTAATGAAAAACTGTTTTTT. It yields the protein CASSPPGQATNEKLFF.

The V call is TRBV6-1, the J call TRBJ2-5; TRBD1 might be the D (6 bases). The V gene lost 0 bases and the J gene lost 1 base, with 6 bases spanning the gap. Germline V gene lookup returns CDR1 MNHNS and CDR2 SASEGT. This CDR3 contains 14 residues. The CDR3 sequence is CASSEAGAQETQYF. CDR3 sequence (DNA): TGTGCCAGCAGTGAAGCGGGGGCCCAAGAGACCCAGTACTTC.

The chain combines TRBV5-1 with TRBJ1-1, with D hard to call. The V gene's germline CDR1 is SGHRS and CDR2 YFSETQ. There are 15 residues in the CDR3. The V gene lost 0 bases and the J gene lost 5 bases, with 14 bases spanning the gap. CDR3 DNA sequence: TGCGCCAGCAGCTTGGCGTCAGGTATACGGACTGAAGCTTTCTTT. Translating gives CASSLASGIRTEAFF.

This clone was picked up a small number of times. The chain recombines TRBV30 with TRBJ1-2; 10 bases match TRBD1. Germline V gene sequence: CDR1 GTSNPN, CDR2 SVGIG (reference sequence). J was trimmed by 9 bases and V by 7 bases; bases with no gene match: 8. The CDR3 totals 12 residues. As DNA, the CDR3 is TGTGCCTCCCAAGGGACAGGGGAACGCTACACCTTC. Residues: CASQGTGERYTF.

The J gene is TRBJ1-2, the V gene TRBV18, with a possible D match to TRBD1 (6 bases). Deletions cut 3 bases from V and 7 bases from J, with 12 bases between. The CDR3 covers 13 residues. Germline V lookup: CDR1 KGHSH, CDR2 LQKENI. The CDR3 bases are TGTGCCAGCTCACCGGGGGCCAATAGTGGCTACACCTTC. This codes for CASSPGANSGYTF.

This clone was seen a handful of times. This chain links TRBV19 with TRBJ1-5; 7 nucleotides agree with TRBD1. The CDR3 spans 16 residues. The junction had 8 bases not matched to a gene; V was cut back by 6 bases and J by 0 bases. CDR1 is LNHDA, CDR2 SQIVND, per germline (reference sequence). CDR3 sequence reads: CASSPLGTVSNQPQHF. CDR3 nucleotide sequence: TGTGCCAGTAGCCCTTTAGGGACAGTTAGCAATCAGCCCCAGCATTTT.

The rearrangement joins TRBV28 to TRBJ1-6; D possibly corresponds to TRBD1 (5 bases). This CDR3 contains 14 residues. Germline V lookup: CDR1 MDHEN, CDR2 SYDVKM. V was trimmed by 6 bases and J by 4 bases, leaving 10 bases between them. CDR3 coding DNA: TGTGCCAGCAGCCTGACAGATTATAATTCACCCCTCCACTTT. Amino acids: CASSLTDYNSPLHF.

The CDR3, as DNA: TGTGCCAGCAGTTATCGAGCGGGAGACGGTAGCGAGCAGTACTTC. Protein product: CASSYRAGDGSEQYF. The V and J genes are TRBV6-5 and TRBJ2-7; the match to TRBD2 covers 8 bases. Looked up from germline, CDR1 is MNHEY and CDR2 is SVGAGI. With V trimmed by 3 bases and J by 6 bases, 10 bases remained unmatched. The CDR3 loop spans 15 amino acids.

The chain uses TRBV30 and TRBJ1-2, with D uncertain. The ends were cut back, 0 bases at V and 8 bases at J, with 10 bases in the middle. The CDR3 loop spans 12 amino acids. Germline lookup yields CDR1 GTSNPN and CDR2 SVGIG (reference sequence). The CDR3 reads CAWSVRQRGYTF. CDR3 in DNA: TGTGCCTGGAGTGTACGTCAGAGGGGCTACACCTTC.

The V and J genes are TRBV19 and TRBJ1-1, with 11 nucleotides matching TRBD1. The CDR3 spans 16 residues. Germline V gene lookup returns CDR1 LNHDA and CDR2 SQIVND (reference sequence). The ends lost 8 bases at V and 1 base at J; junction bases unmatched: 9. The CDR3, as DNA: TGTGCCAGTGCTTCGGACAGGGGGCTCTCGAACACTGAAGCTTTCTTT. Its protein is CASASDRGLSNTEAFF.

This chain links TRBV6-5 with TRBJ2-1, with D unclear. V dropped 7 bases and J dropped 8 bases, with 6 bases sitting between them. CDR1 is MNHEY and CDR2 is SVGAGI in the germline V gene. CDR3 length: 10 residues. The DNA for the CDR3 is TGTGCCAGCATCGAGGATGAGCAGTTCTTC. It translates to CASIEDEQFF.

This rearrangement joins TRBV28 to TRBJ1-3, with 7 bases matching TRBD1. Trimming cost V 7 bases and J 4 bases; bases outside gene matches: 7. The CDR3 totals 14 residues. Germline CDR1 MDHEN, CDR2 SYDVKM. CDR3 bases: TGTGCCAGCAATAAGGGGGCGAGGGGAAACACCATATATTTT. It encodes CASNKGARGNTIYF.

This chain uses TRBV19 with TRBJ2-2; D ambiguous. CDR1 and CDR2 from the germline V gene are LNHDA and SQIVND (reference sequence). The CDR3 sequence is 14 residues long. Trimming cost V 3 bases and J 1 base, with 6 bases left between them. As DNA, the CDR3 is TGTGCCAGTAGTATGGCCTGGAACACCGGGGAGCTGTTTTTT. It specifies CASSMAWNTGELFF.

In this sample, this clone turned up a few times. The chain joins TRBV28 to TRBJ1-1; 7 bases align to TRBD1. Germline V gives CDR1 MDHEN, CDR2 SYDVKM. With V trimmed by 5 bases and J by 6 bases, 6 bases remained unmatched. The CDR3 runs 13 residues. The chain's CDR3 is CASSRGRFSEAFF. For the CDR3, the DNA is TGTGCCAGCAGTAGGGGGCGATTCTCTGAAGCTTTCTTT.

This chain joins TRBV28 and TRBJ2-7, with 7 bases lining up with TRBD2. The CDR3 contains 15 residues. Germline-derived CDR1 and CDR2 are MDHEN and SYDVKM. Trimming took 6 bases from V and 5 from J; bases not matched to a gene: 13. The CDR3 is CASRSSGPSWNEQYF. CDR3 coding DNA: TGTGCCAGCAGAAGTAGCGGGCCCTCTTGGAACGAGCAGTACTTC.

The chain couples TRBV6-5 to TRBJ2-2, with TRBD1 matching 7 bases. The CDR3 covers 12 residues. In germline, CDR1 is MNHEY, CDR2 SVGAGI. V dropped 9 bases and J dropped 6; count of bases not matched to a gene: 4. The CDR3 region has the DNA TGTGCCAGTAGGGGGCGCGCCGGGGAGCTGTTTTTT. Its translation is CASRGRAGELFF.